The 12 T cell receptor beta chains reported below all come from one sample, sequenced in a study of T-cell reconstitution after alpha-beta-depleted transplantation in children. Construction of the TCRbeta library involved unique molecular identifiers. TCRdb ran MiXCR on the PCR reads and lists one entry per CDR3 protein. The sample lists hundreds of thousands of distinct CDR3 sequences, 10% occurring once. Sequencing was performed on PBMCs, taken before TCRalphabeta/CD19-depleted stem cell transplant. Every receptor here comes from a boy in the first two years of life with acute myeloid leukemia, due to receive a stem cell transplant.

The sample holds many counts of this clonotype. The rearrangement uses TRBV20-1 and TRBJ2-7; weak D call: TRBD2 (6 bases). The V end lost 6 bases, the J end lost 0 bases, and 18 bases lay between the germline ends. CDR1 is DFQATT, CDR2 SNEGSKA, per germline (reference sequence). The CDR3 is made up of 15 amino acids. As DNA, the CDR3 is TGCAGTGCAACCGGGACTCTTAGCCTCTCCTACGAGCAGTACTTC. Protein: CSATGTLSLSYEQYF.

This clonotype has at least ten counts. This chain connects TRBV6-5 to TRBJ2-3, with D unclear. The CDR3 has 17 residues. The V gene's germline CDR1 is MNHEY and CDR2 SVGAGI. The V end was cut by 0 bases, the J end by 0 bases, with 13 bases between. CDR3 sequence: CASSYSSGISSTDTQYF. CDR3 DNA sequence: TGTGCCAGCAGTTACTCGTCCGGCATTTCGAGCACAGATACGCAGTATTTT.

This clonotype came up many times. The CDR3 bases are TGTGCCATCAGTGAGGTAGGGGCGGCTCAACTATACGAGCAGTACTTC. Protein: CAISEVGAAQLYEQYF. This chain links TRBV10-3 with TRBJ2-7; TRBD1 is a possible D gene (5 bases). Per germline, CDR1 ENHRY and CDR2 SYGVKD. The V gene lost 2 bases and the J gene lost 4 bases, with 18 bases spanning the gap. The CDR3 contains 16 residues.

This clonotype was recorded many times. The CDR3 loop reads CAISEIPWQSYEQYF. CDR3 DNA sequence: TGTGCCATCAGTGAGATCCCGTGGCAATCCTACGAGCAGTACTTC. The chain couples TRBV10-3 to TRBJ2-7; D ambiguous. The CDR3 covers 15 residues. In germline, CDR1 is ENHRY, CDR2 SYGVKD. Trimming removed 2 bases at V and 1 base at J, with 12 bases between.

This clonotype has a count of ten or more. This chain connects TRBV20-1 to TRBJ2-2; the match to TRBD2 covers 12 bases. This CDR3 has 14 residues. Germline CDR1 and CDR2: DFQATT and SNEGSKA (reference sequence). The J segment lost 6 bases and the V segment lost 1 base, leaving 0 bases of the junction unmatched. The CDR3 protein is CSARASGRAGELFF. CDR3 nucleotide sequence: TGCAGTGCTAGAGCTAGCGGGAGGGCCGGGGAGCTGTTTTTT.

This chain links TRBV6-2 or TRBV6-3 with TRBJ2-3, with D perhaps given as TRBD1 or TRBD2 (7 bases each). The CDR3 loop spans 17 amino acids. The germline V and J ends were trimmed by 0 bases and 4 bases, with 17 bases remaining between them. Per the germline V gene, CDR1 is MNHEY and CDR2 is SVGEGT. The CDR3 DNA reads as TGTGCCAGCAGTTACTCGCACCGACAGGGAGGGGCAGATACGCAGTATTTT. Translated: CASSYSHRQGGADTQYF.

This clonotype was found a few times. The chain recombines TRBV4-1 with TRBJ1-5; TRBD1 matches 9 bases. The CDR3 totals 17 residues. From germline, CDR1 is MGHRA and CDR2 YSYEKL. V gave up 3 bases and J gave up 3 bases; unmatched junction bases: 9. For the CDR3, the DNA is TGCGCCAGCAGCCAGAAACCGGGACAGGGAAACAATCAGCCCCAGCATTTT. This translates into CASSQKPGQGNNQPQHF.

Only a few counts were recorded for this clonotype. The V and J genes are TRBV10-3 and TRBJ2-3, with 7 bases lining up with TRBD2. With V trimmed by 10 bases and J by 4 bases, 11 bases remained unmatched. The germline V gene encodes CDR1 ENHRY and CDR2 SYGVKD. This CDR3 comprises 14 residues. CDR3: CATLAGDESDTQYF. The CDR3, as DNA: TGTGCCACCCTCGCGGGAGATGAATCAGATACGCAGTATTTT.

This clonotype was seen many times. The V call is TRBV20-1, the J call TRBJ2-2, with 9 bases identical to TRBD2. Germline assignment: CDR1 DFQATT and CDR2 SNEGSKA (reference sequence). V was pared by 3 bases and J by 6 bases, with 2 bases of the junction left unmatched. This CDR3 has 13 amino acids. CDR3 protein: CSARRGGSGELFF. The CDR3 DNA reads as TGCAGTGCTAGGCGGGGGGGCTCCGGGGAGCTGTTTTTT.

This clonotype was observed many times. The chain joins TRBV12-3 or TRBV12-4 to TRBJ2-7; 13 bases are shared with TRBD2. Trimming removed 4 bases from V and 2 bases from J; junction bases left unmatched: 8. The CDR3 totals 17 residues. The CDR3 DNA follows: TGTGCCAGCAGTTCACTTCCGGGGACTAGCGGGGCCTACGAGCAGTACTTC. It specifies CASSSLPGTSGAYEQYF.

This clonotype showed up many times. The CDR3 spells CAITPTGSTDTQYF. For the CDR3, the DNA is TGTGCCATCACCCCGACAGGTAGCACAGATACGCAGTATTTT. This chain uses TRBV10-3 with TRBJ2-3; weak D call: TRBD1 (6 bases). This CDR3 region has 14 residues. The germline gives CDR1 ENHRY, CDR2 SYGVKD. V lost 7 bases, J lost 0 bases, and 11 bases lay in between.

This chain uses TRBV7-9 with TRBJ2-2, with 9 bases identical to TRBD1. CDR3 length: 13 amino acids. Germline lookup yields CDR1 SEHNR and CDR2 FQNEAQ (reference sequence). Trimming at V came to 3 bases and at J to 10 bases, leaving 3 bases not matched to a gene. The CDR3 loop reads CASSFGQGQELFF. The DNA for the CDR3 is TGTGCCAGCAGCTTTGGACAGGGGCAGGAGCTGTTTTTT.